The subject of this entry is one T cell receptor (beta chain). The sample belongs to a study of beta chain features in type 1 diabetes. The CDR3 loop spans 12 amino acids. V lost 6 bases and J 6 bases, leaving 10 bases between the germline ends. Germline V CDR1 and CDR2: MNHEY, SMNVEV (reference sequence). The sequenced template was cDNA made from the entire isolated RNA. This table comes from immunoSEQ multiplex PCR, and its TCRdb copy is limited to in-frame clones, with some not included. The table records 860,000 or so clones, about a sixth of them present only once. The sequence was obtained from a woman aged 18-35 years in good health. The specimen sequenced was naive CD4+ T cells from blood. This chain links TRBV27 with TRBJ2-3; D remains unclear. As DNA, the CDR3 is TGTGCCAGCAGGGAGCGTTCGGATACGCAGTATTTT. It specifies CASRERSDTQYF.